This T cell receptor beta chain was recovered during a study of immune heterogeneity within non-small cell lung tumors. Study as a whole: The composition of the tumors was 4 squamous cell carcinomas, 10 non-squamous carcinomas and 1 not otherwise specified. Findings and caveats of the study: Identical dominant CDR3 beta clonotypes recurred across a patient's tumor sites, together with site-unique high-frequency clones. In tumor regions, T-cell clonality showed a moderate but significant correlation with local tumor mutational burden (R around 0.34).

Bulk tumor genomic DNA, around 600 ng per sample, was the template. Each primary tumor yielded several biopsies, collected far apart from one another at surgery. It was patients with untreated, newly diagnosed non-small cell lung cancer who underwent curative surgery. The study drew donors from newly diagnosed non-small cell lung cancer patients having surgery with curative intent. Of note for this clonotype: Its antigen is as yet unknown.

TCR beta CDR3 amplification used multiplex PCR with 32 V and 13 J primers. TCRdb re-called the multiplex PCR reads through MiXCR, storing one row per CDR3 protein. The sample carries 9,400 or so distinct CDR3 sequences, 31% recorded once. The CDR3 sequence is 12 residues long. Germline CDR1 reads GTSNPN; CDR2 reads SVGIG (reference sequence). V was pared by 1 base and J by 5 bases, with 9 bases between. The sample taken for sequencing was lung tumor tissue. The TCR originated in a man between 60 and 75 years old with non-small cell lung cancer. The J gene is TRBJ2-7, the V gene TRBV30; D is ambiguous. The CDR3 reads CAWSEGNHEQYF. The CDR3 DNA sequence: TGTGCCTGGAGTGAGGGTAACCACGAGCAGTACTTC.